The clone carrying this T cell receptor (beta chain) showed up just a few times. Its cognate antigen is unknown. Time point of the sample: sample taken at primary tumor resection. Tumor, nontumor lung or frozen PBMC supplied whole RNA, sequenced without sorting. This record belongs to a study of spatial heterogeneity in lung cancer. Study background: Alpha-chain sequences were consistently detected in smaller numbers than beta-chain sequences. The library had UMIs, and each TCR and UMI pair averaged more than ten raw reads. General study points: Ubiquitous expanded tumor TCRs surfaced in blood more at resection than they did at follow-up.

CDR1 MDHEN and CDR2 SYDVKM come from the germline V gene. The CDR3 loop spans 15 amino acids. V was pared by 5 bases and J by 4 bases, with 18 bases between. A unique molecular identifier was carried by every single TCR cDNA molecule. TCRdb used MiXCR to reprocess the 5' RACE reads, holding one entry per CDR3 protein. The profile shows some 39,000 distinct CDR3 sequences, around 7.1% of them singletons. Sample: PBMCs, taken at surgery. The genes are TRBV28 and TRBJ2-7, with a tentative D call TRBD1 (6 bases). This clonotype originated in a female donor with early-stage non-small cell lung cancer. The CDR3 DNA reads as TGTGCCAGCAGTCCTGGACAGTTTGGTGATTACGAGCAGTACTTC. It codes for CASSPGQFGDYEQYF.